The subject of this entry is one T cell receptor beta chain. The antigen remains undetermined. Described treatment: oral pan-JAK inhibitor, 5-10 mg twice daily. Specimens obtained from alopecia areata patients comprised lesional scalp punch biopsies and peripheral blood. Sequencing relied on a cDNA template that was reverse transcribed from extracted RNA. Clones were sequenced by immunoSEQ multiplex PCR, and TCRdb holds only the in-frame ones, with some missing. Among about 13,000 clones listed, roughly 65% were seen once. The sample is drawn from a study of CD8+ T cells in alopecia areata. Germline V gene sequence: CDR1 MNHNS, CDR2 SASEGT. The ends lost 4 bases at V and 5 bases at J; junction bases unmatched: 10. CDR3 size: 15 residues. Overall study results and limits: Researchers say the link of baseline CD8+ expansion to response remains uncertain, with one nonresponder. Lesional scalp, especially alopecia totalis/universalis, showed higher clonality than normal scalp.

The TCR comes from a human donor with alopecia areata. Sequenced here: skin, sampled at week 4, from a patient treated with tofacitinib. The J gene is TRBJ1-2, the V gene TRBV6-1; 7 nucleotides align to TRBD1. CDR3 in DNA: TGTGCCAGCAGTGGGGCTTCAGGGGGAGTTTATGGCTACACCTTC. Protein sequence: CASSGASGGVYGYTF.